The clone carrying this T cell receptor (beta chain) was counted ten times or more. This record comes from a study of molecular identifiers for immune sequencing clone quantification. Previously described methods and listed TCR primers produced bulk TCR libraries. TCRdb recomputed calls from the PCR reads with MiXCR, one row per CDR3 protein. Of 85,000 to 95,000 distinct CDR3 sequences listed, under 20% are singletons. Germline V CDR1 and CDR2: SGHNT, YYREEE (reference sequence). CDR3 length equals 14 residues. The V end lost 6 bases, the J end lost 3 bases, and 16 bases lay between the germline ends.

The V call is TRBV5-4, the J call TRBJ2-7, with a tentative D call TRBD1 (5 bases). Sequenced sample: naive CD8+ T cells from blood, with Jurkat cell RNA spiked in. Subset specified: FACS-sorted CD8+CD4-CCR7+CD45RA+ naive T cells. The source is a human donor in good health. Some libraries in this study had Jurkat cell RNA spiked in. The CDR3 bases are TGTGCCAGCAAGCTTGGGCAGGGCAACTACGAGCAGTACTTC. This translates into CASKLGQGNYEQYF.